The present T cell receptor (beta chain) was sequenced within a study of blood T cell repertoires in COVID-19. Study-wide background: Both acute and convalescent COVID-19 samples were obtained from the United States, Italy and Spain. PBMCs, B-cell-depleted T cells, or T cells provided the cDNA or gDNA that made up the material.

Per the authors' pipeline: Using reference gene primer amplification, nucleated cell counts were estimated. Using immunoSEQ multiplex PCR, the repertoire was profiled, and TCRdb retains in-frame clones only, with some absent. The DNA gave D and trimming, while V, J and clone size come from that table. The table records about 200,000 clones, about 85% of them present only once. Germline lookup yields CDR1 SGHRS and CDR2 YFSETQ. The CDR3 has 17 amino acids. The trim removed 3 bases at V and 3 bases at J, leaving 13 bases unmatched. This clone came up once. The gene calls are TRBV5-1 and TRBJ2-5; 8 bases match TRBD2. This TCR was sampled from a woman of 80 years or more with acute or convalescent COVID-19. Sequencing used peripheral blood. CDR3 coding DNA: TGCGCCAGCAGCTCTCGGATGGGTCGGGAGGGTAAAGAGACCCAGTACTTC. Its translation: CASSSRMGREGKETQYF.